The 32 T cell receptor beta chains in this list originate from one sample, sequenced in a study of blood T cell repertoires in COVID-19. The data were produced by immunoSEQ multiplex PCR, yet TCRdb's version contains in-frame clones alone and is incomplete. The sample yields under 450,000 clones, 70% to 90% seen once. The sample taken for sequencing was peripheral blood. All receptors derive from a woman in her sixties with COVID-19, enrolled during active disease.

The CDR3 coding sequence is TGTGCCTGGAGTGTAGACCGCAGGAGGGACTATGGCTACACCTTC. It is translated as CAWSVDRRRDYGYTF. This sequence joins TRBV30 and TRBJ1-2, with D unclear. Germline V gene sequence: CDR1 GTSNPN, CDR2 SVGIG (reference sequence). The CDR3 covers 15 residues. Trimming pared 0 bases from V and 3 bases from J, leaving 14 bases between.

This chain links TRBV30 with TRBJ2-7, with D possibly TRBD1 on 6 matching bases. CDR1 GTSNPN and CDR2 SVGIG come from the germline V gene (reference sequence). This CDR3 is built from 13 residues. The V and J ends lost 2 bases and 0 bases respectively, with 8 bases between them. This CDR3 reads CAWSPGHSYEQYF. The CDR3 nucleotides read TGTGCCTGGAGTCCGGGACACTCCTACGAGCAGTACTTC.

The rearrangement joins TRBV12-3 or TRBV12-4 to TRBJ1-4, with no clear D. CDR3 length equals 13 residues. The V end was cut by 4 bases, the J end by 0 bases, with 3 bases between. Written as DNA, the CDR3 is TGTGCCAGCAGTTCCGCAACTAATGAAAAACTGTTTTTT. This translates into CASSSATNEKLFF.

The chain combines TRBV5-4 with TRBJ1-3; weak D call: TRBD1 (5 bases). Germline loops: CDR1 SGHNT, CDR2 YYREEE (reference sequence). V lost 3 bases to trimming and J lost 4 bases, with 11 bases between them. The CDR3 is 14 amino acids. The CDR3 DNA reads TGTGCCAGCAGCTCGGGGGGACCGGGAAACACCATATATTTT. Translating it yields CASSSGGPGNTIYF. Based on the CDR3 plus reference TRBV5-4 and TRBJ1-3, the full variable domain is ETGVTQSPTHLIKTRGQQVTLRCSSQSGHNTVSWYQQALGQGPQFIFQYYREEENGRGNFPPRFSGLQFPNYSSELNVNALELDDSALYLCASSSGGPGNTIYFGEGSWLTVV.

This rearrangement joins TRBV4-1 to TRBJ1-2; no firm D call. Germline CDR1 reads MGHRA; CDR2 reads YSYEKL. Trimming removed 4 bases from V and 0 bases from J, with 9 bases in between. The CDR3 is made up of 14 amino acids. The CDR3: CASSPPVSNYGYTF. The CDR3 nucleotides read TGCGCCAGCAGCCCCCCGGTTTCTAACTATGGCTACACCTTC.

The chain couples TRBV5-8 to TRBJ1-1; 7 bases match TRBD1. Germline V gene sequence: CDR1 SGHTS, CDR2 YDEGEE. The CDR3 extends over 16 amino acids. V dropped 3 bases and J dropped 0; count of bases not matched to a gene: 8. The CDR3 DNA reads TGTGCCAGCAGCTCGACAGGGACCCTTATGAACACTGAAGCTTTCTTT. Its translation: CASSSTGTLMNTEAFF. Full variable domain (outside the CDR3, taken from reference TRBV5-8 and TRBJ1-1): EAGVTQSPTHLIKTRGQQATLRCSPISGHTSVYWYQQALGLGLQFLLWYDEGEERNRGNFPPRFSGRQFPNYSSELNVNALELEDSALYLCASSSTGTLMNTEAFFGQGTRLTVV.

The CDR3 DNA reads as TGTGCCAGCAGCCTACGGGACAGGGGAAACACCGGGGAGCTGTTTTTT. Translating gives CASSLRDRGNTGELFF. The chain has TRBV5-5 and TRBJ2-2; TRBD1 matches 10 bases. Germline V gene sequence: CDR1 SGHKS, CDR2 YYEKEE (reference sequence). This CDR3 spans 16 amino acids. V dropped 4 bases and J dropped 2; count of bases not matched to a gene: 5.

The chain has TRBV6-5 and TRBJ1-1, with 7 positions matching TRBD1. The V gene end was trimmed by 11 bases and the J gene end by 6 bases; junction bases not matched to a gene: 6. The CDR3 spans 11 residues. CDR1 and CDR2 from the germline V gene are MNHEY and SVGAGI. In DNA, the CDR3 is TGTGCCGGACAGGTTTGGGCTGAAGCTTTCTTT. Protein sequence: CAGQVWAEAFF.

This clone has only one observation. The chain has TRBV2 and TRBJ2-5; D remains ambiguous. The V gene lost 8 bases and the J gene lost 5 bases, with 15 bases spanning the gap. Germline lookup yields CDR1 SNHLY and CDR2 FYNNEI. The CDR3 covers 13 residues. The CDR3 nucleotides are TGTGCCAGCGTTCCCGAGATCAGGGAGACCCAGTACTTC. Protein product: CASVPEIRETQYF. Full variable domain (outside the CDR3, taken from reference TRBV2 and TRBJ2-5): EPEVTQTPSHQVTQMGQEVILRCVPISNHLYFYWYRQILGQKVEFLVSFYNNEISEKSEIFDDQFSVERPDGSNFTLKIRSTKLEDSAMYFCASVPEIRETQYFGPGTRLLVL.

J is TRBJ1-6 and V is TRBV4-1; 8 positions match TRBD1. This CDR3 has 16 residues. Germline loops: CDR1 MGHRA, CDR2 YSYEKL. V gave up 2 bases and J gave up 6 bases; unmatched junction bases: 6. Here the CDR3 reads CASSQLPGQGNSPLHF. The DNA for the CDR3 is TGCGCCAGCAGCCAACTCCCTGGACAGGGTAATTCACCCCTCCACTTT.

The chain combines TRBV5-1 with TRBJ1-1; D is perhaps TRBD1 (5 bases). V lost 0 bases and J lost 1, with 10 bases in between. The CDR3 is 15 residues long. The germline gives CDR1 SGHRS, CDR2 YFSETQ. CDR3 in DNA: TGCGCCAGCAGCTTGGTTCTAGGGGAGAACACTGAAGCTTTCTTT. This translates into CASSLVLGENTEAFF.

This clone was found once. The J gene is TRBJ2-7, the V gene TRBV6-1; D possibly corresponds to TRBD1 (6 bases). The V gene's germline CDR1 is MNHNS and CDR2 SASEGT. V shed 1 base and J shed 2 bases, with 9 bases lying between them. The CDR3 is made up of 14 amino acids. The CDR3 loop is CASSEVTGPYEQYF. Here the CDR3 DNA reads TGTGCCAGCAGTGAAGTGACAGGACCCTACGAGCAGTACTTC.

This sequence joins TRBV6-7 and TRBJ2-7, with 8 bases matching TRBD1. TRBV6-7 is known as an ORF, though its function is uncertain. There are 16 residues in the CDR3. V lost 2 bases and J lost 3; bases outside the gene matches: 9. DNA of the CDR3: TGTGCCAGCAGTTACCCTCGCCGTGGACAGGGCTACGAGCAGTACTTC. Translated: CASSYPRRGQGYEQYF.

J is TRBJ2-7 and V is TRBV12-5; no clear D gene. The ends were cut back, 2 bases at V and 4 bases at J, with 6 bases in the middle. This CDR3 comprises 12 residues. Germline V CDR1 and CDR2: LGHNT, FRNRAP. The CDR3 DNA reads TGTGCTAGTGGTTTGAACATATACGAGCAGTACTTC. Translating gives CASGLNIYEQYF.

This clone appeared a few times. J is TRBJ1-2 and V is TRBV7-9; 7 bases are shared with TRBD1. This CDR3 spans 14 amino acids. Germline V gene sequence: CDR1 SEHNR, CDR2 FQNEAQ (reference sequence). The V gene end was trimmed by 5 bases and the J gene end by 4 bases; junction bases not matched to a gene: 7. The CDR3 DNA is TGTGCCAGCAGCACTCGCCGGGACAGCTATGGCTACACCTTC. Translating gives CASSTRRDSYGYTF.

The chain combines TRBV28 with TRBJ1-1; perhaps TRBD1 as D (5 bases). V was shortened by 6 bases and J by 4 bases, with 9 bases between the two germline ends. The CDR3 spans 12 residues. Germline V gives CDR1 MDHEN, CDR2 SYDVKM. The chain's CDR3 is CASRLQVTEAFF. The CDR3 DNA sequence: TGTGCCAGCAGATTACAGGTCACTGAAGCTTTCTTT.

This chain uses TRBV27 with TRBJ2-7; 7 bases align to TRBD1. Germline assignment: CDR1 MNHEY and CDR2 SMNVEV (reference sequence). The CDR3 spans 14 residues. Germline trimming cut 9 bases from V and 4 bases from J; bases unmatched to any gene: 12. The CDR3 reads CARVQGPHLYEQYF. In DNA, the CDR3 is TGTGCCAGAGTACAGGGGCCACATCTTTACGAGCAGTACTTC.

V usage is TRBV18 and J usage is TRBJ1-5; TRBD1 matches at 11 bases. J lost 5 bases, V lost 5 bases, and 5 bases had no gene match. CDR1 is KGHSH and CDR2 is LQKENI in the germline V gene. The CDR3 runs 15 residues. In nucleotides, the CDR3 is TGTGCCAGCTCAGATGGGACAGGGGGTGATCAGCCCCAGCATTTT. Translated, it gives CASSDGTGGDQPQHF.

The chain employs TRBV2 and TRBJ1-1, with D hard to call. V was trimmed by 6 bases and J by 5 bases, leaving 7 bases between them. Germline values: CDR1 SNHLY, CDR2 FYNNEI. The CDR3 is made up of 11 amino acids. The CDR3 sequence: CASSAVTEAFF. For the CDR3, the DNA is TGTGCCAGCAGCGCGGTTACTGAAGCTTTCTTT.

The CDR3 DNA reads as TGTGCCAGCAGCTTGGTTAGCGGGGGGGCCAAAGAGACCCAGTACTTC. Amino acid sequence: CASSLVSGGAKETQYF. The chain combines TRBV5-4 with TRBJ2-5, with TRBD2 matching over 11 bases. Germline-derived CDR1 and CDR2 are SGHNT and YYREEE (reference sequence). This CDR3 contains 16 residues. V shed 0 bases and J 3 bases; nucleotides not matched to a gene: 4.

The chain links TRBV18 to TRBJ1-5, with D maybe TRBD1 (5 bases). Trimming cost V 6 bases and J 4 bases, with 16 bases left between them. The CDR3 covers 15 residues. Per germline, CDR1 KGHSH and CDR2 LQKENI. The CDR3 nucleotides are TGTGCCAGCTCCCCCGGGGGTTTGCTAAATCAGCCCCAGCATTTT. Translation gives CASSPGGLLNQPQHF.

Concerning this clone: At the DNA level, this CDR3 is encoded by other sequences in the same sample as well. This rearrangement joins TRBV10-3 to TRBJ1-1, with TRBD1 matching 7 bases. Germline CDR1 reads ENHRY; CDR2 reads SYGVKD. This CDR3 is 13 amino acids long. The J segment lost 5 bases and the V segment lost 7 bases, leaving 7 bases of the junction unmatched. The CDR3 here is CAITSTGKTEAFF. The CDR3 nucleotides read TGTGCCATCACCTCGACAGGGAAGACTGAAGCTTTCTTT.

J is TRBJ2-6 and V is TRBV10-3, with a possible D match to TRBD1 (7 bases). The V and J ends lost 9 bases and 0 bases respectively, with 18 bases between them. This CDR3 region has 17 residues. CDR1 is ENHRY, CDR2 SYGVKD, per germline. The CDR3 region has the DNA TGTGCCATGAGAGGAGGGACAGCCCTCTCTGGGGCCAACGTCCTGACTTTC. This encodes CAMRGGTALSGANVLTF.

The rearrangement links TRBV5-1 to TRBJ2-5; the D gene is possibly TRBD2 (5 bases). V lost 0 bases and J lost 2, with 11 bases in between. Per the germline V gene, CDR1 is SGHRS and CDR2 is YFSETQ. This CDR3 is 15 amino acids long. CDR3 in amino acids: CASSLAAGTQETQYF. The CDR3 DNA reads TGCGCCAGCAGCTTGGCTGCGGGTACACAAGAGACCCAGTACTTC.

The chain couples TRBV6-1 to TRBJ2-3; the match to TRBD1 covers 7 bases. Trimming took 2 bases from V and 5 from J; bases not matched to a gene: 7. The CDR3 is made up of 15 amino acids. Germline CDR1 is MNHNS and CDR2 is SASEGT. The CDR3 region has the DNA TGTGCCAGCAGTGAATACACAGGGGCGGGAGATACGCAGTATTTT. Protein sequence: CASSEYTGAGDTQYF.

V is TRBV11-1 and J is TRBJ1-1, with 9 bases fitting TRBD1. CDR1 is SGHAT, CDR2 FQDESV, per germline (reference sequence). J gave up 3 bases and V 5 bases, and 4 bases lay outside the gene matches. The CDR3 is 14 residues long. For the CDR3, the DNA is TGTGCCAGCAGCCCGTGGACAGGGGACACTGAAGCTTTCTTT. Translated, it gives CASSPWTGDTEAFF.

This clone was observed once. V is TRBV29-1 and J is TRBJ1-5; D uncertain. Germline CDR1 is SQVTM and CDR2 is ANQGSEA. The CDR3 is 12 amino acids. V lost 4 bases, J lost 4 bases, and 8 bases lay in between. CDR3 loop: CSVGAGNQPQHF. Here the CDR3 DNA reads TGCAGCGTTGGGGCCGGTAATCAGCCCCAGCATTTT.

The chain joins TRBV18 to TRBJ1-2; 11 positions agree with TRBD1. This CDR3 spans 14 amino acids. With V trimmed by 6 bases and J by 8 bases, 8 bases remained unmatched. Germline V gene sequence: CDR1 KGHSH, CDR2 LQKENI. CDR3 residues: CASSPGQGVFGYTF. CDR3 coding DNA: TGTGCCAGCTCCCCGGGACAGGGGGTTTTCGGCTACACCTTC.

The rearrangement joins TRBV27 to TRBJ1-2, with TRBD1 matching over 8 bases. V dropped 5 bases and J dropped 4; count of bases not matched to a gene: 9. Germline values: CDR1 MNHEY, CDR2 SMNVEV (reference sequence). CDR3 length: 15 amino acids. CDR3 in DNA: TGTGCCAGCAGTCCCCGGACAGGGATCGTCTATGGCTACACCTTC. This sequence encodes CASSPRTGIVYGYTF.

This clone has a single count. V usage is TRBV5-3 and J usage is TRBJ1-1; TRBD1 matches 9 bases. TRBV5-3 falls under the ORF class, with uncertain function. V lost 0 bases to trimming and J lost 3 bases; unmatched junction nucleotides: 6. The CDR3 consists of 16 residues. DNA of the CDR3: TGTGCCAGAAGCTTGGACAGGGGGCAGGAGGACACTGAAGCTTTCTTT. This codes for CARSLDRGQEDTEAFF.

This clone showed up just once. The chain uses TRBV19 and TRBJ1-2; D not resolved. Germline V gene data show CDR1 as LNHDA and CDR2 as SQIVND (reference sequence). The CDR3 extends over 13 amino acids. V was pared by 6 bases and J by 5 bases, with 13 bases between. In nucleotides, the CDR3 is TGTGCCAGTAGAGAGGGAGGCCCATATGGCTACACCTTC. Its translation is CASREGGPYGYTF. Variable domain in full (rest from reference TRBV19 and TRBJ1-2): DGGITQSPKYLFRKEGQNVTLSCEQNLNHDAMYWYRQDPGQGLRLIYYSQIVNDFQKGDIAEGYSVSREKKESFPLTVTSAQKNPTAFYLCASREGGPYGYTFGSGTRLTVV.

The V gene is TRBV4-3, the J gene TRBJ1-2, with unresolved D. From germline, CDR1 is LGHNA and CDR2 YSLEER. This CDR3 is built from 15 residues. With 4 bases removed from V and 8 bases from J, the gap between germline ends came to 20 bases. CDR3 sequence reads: CASSPRSLGSEGYTF. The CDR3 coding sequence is TGCGCCAGCAGCCCCCGCTCCCTGGGCTCCGAGGGCTACACCTTC.